This T cell receptor (beta chain) was profiled in a study of beta chain features in type 1 diabetes. Study-wide background: Age, gender and cell yields were similar between patients and healthy donors.

Whole-study findings and limits: Across all four CD4+ subsets, people with type 1 diabetes showed modestly shorter TCRB CDR3s. With patients and controls alike, PCR might favor shorter templates to an equal degree.

Based on CD45RO/CCR7/CD25/CD127/CD95/CD27, CD4+ regulatory, stem cell-like memory, naive and central memory cells were sorted. To note about this clone: Its antigen is unidentified.

The authors reverse transcribed all of the isolated RNA, so sequencing captured expressed TCRB transcripts. Sequencing was performed with immunoSEQ multiplex PCR; in TCRdb, only in-frame clones are kept and a portion is missing. The sample has about 410,000 clones; about 15% are singletons. Germline V gives CDR1 SGHVS, CDR2 FQNEAQ. V dropped 5 bases and J dropped 2; count of bases not matched to a gene: 6. The CDR3 runs to 15 residues. V gene TRBV7-8 combines with J gene TRBJ2-1; TRBD2 agrees at 7 bases. The TCR originated in a man aged 25-45 years in good health. Sequencing was performed on naive CD4+ T cells from blood. As DNA, the CDR3 is TGTGCCAGCAGCATAGGACTAGTCGCCTACAATGAGCAGTTCTTC. As protein: CASSIGLVAYNEQFF.